These 20 T cell receptor beta chains came from one sample sequenced in a study of control samples from healthy donors and cancer patients. Sequencing used immunoSEQ multiplex PCR; TCRdb keeps in-frame clones, though not all of them. The sample includes hundreds of thousands of clones, about nine tenths of them seen just once. What was sequenced was PBMCs. The receptors originated from a man in his forties or fifties with head and neck cancer.

The genes are TRBV6-5 and TRBJ2-2; D is unresolved. V gave up 10 bases and J gave up 7 bases, with 19 bases separating them. Germline V gene lookup returns CDR1 MNHEY and CDR2 SVGAGI. The CDR3 is 14 residues long. The CDR3 DNA sequence: TGTGCCAATGCCCGGACGGGTACGAGCGGGGAGCTGTTTTTT. Translating gives CANARTGTSGELFF.

Concerning this clone itself: At the DNA level, this CDR3 is encoded by other sequences in the same sample as well. The chain joins TRBV6-5 to TRBJ1-1; the D is unclear. CDR3 size: 13 residues. Trimming removed 0 bases at V and 3 bases at J, with 5 bases between. Germline assignment: CDR1 MNHEY and CDR2 SVGAGI. The CDR3 region is CASSYSADTEAFF. The CDR3 DNA follows: TGTGCCAGCAGTTACTCGGCGGACACTGAAGCTTTCTTT.

This clone occurred a few times. The V call is TRBV7-2, the J call TRBJ2-5, with D possibly matching TRBD2 (6 bases). The CDR3 is 15 residues long. CDR1 and CDR2 from the germline V gene are SGHTA and FQGNSA. Trimming pared 1 base from V and 5 bases from J, leaving 14 bases between. CDR3 sequence: CASSLGGKEGETQYF. The CDR3, as DNA: TGTGCCAGCAGCTTAGGAGGGAAGGAGGGGGAGACCCAGTACTTC.

The table lists this clone with a count of one. The V and J genes are TRBV6-5 and TRBJ2-2; D gene uncertain. Trimming cost V 7 bases and J 6 bases, with 15 bases left between them. This CDR3 has 14 amino acids. CDR1 and CDR2 (germline): MNHEY, SVGAGI. In DNA form, the CDR3 reads TGTGCCAGCACTGCAACGACGGGCCCCGGGGAGCTGTTTTTT. Protein sequence: CASTATTGPGELFF.

The rearrangement uses TRBV18 and TRBJ1-5; D is perhaps TRBD1 (5 bases). CDR3 length: 14 residues. Germline loops: CDR1 KGHSH, CDR2 LQKENI. Trimming cost V 1 base and J 2 bases, with 6 bases left between them. The CDR3 DNA is TGTGCCAGCTCACCACTGGGGGGCAATCAGCCCCAGCATTTT. It translates to CASSPLGGNQPQHF.

CDR3 region: CASATGSYNEQFF. The CDR3 coding sequence is TGTGCCAGCGCGACAGGCTCCTACAATGAGCAGTTCTTC. The chain carries TRBV7-3 and TRBJ2-1; a weak D match, TRBD1 (6 bases). V lost 8 bases and J lost 0, with 8 bases in between. This CDR3 is 13 amino acids long. Germline V gene data show CDR1 as SGHTA and CDR2 as FQGTGA.

This chain uses TRBV24-1 with TRBJ2-4; TRBD1 or TRBD2 may be the D gene (5 bases each). The germline V gene encodes CDR1 KGHDR and CDR2 SFDVKD. With 4 bases removed from V and 9 bases from J, the gap between germline ends came to 12 bases. The CDR3 runs to 13 residues. Written as DNA, the CDR3 is TGTGCCACCAGTGAGGGGGAATTTAGCATTCAGTACTTC. Translating gives CATSEGEFSIQYF.

The chain has TRBV7-9 and TRBJ2-7; 7 bases line up with TRBD1. The germline gives CDR1 SEHNR, CDR2 FQNEAQ (reference sequence). With 5 bases clipped from V and 2 bases from J, the junction kept 6 bases outside the gene matches. The CDR3 length is 14 residues. CDR3 sequence reads: CASSHRDRAYEQYF. CDR3 coding DNA: TGTGCCAGCAGCCACCGGGACAGAGCCTACGAGCAGTACTTC.

V and J are TRBV7-9 and TRBJ2-7; a weak D match, TRBD2 (6 bases). V was cut by 5 bases and J by 3 bases, with 14 bases left in between. The V gene's germline CDR1 is SEHNR and CDR2 FQNEAQ (reference sequence). This CDR3 has 14 residues. CDR3 loop: CASSRVGGNYEQYF. The CDR3 bases are TGTGCCAGCAGCCGAGTAGGAGGGAACTACGAGCAGTACTTC. The complete variable domain, with remaining parts taken from reference TRBV7-9 and TRBJ2-7, reads DTGVSQNPRHKITKRGQNVTFRCDPISEHNRLYWYRQTLGQGPEFLTYFQNEAQLEKSRLLSDRFSAERPKGSFSTLEIQRTEQGDSAMYLCASSRVGGNYEQYFGPGTRLTVT.

The chain is built from TRBV6-5 and TRBJ2-7; no firm D call. Germline CDR1 is MNHEY and CDR2 is SVGAGI. V lost 10 bases and J 1 base, leaving 11 bases between the germline ends. The CDR3 consists of 12 residues. The DNA for the CDR3 is TGTGCCATTCATGGACCTTCCTACGAGCAGTACTTC. Amino acids: CAIHGPSYEQYF.

The chain joins TRBV25-1 to TRBJ1-5; D is unresolved. V was cut by 5 bases and J by 0 bases, with 5 bases left in between. CDR1 and CDR2 from the germline V gene are MGHDK and SYGVNS. The CDR3 contains 13 residues. The CDR3 spells CASSSDSNQPQHF. The CDR3 bases are TGTGCCAGCAGTTCGGATAGCAATCAGCCCCAGCATTTT.

This clone was detected a few times. The V call is TRBV30, the J call TRBJ1-6; D is unresolved. Trimming cost V 5 bases and J 7 bases, with 18 bases left between them. Per germline, CDR1 GTSNPN and CDR2 SVGIG (reference sequence). This CDR3 is 15 amino acids long. DNA for the CDR3: TGTGCCTGGGGCCCATGGAGGAGCAGCAATTCACCCCTCCACTTT. It specifies CAWGPWRSSNSPLHF.

V is TRBV27 and J is TRBJ1-1, with D perhaps matching TRBD1 (6 bases). The V and J ends lost 3 bases and 5 bases respectively, with 13 bases between them. CDR3 length: 14 amino acids. Germline loops: CDR1 MNHEY, CDR2 SMNVEV (reference sequence). CDR3 sequence: CASSFTRGETEAFF. CDR3 nucleotides: TGTGCCAGCAGTTTCACCAGGGGTGAGACTGAAGCTTTCTTT.

The chain carries TRBV2 and TRBJ2-2; 7 nucleotides agree with TRBD2. Germline V gene data show CDR1 as SNHLY and CDR2 as FYNNEI. V dropped 6 bases and J dropped 5; count of bases not matched to a gene: 6. The CDR3 has 14 residues. CDR3 sequence: CASSQRGRTGELFF. CDR3 bases: TGTGCCAGCAGCCAGCGGGGAAGGACCGGGGAGCTGTTTTTT.

This clone appeared a few times. The V call is TRBV10-3, the J call TRBJ1-1; D possibly corresponds to TRBD1 (5 bases). Germline values: CDR1 ENHRY, CDR2 SYGVKD. CDR3 length: 13 amino acids. Deletions cut 10 bases from V and 1 base from J, with 13 bases between. CDR3 coding DNA: TGTGCCAGCTCAGGGTTGACGAACACTGAAGCTTTCTTT. Translated, it gives CASSGLTNTEAFF.

The rearrangement joins TRBV5-4 to TRBJ1-6; D unclear. V lost 0 bases, J lost 7 bases, and 5 bases lay in between. The CDR3 has 13 residues. The germline CDR1 and CDR2 sequences are SGHNT and YYREEE (reference sequence). The CDR3 DNA reads TGTGCCAGCAGCTTGGGCCGAAATTCACCCCTCCACTTT. Its protein product is CASSLGRNSPLHF.

This chain joins TRBV28 and TRBJ2-7, with 8 bases that match TRBD1. Unmatched junction bases numbered 14, after V lost 6 bases and J lost 7 bases. Germline lookup yields CDR1 MDHEN and CDR2 SYDVKM. The CDR3 is 15 residues long. The CDR3 bases are TGTGCCAGCAGGGACGGCGGACAGGGTCTTTGGGAGCAGTACTTC. Protein: CASRDGGQGLWEQYF. Together with reference TRBV28 and TRBJ2-7, the CDR3 gives the full variable domain: DVKVTQSSRYLVKRTGEKVFLECVQDMDHENMFWYRQDPGLGLRLIYFSYDVKMKEKGDIPEGYSVSREKKERFSLILESASTNQTSMYLCASRDGGQGLWEQYFGPGTRLTVT.

This chain uses TRBV28 with TRBJ2-1; 8 nucleotides align to TRBD2. Germline assignment: CDR1 MDHEN and CDR2 SYDVKM. The V segment lost 5 bases and the J segment 0 bases; nucleotides outside the gene matches: 9. CDR3 length equals 17 residues. The CDR3 protein is CASSPTVGRGSYNEQFF. CDR3 coding DNA: TGTGCCAGCAGTCCCACGGTCGGGAGGGGCTCCTACAATGAGCAGTTCTTC.

In its sample, this clone was seen once. This chain connects TRBV7-6 to TRBJ2-2, with unresolved D. This CDR3 has 13 residues. Germline V gene sequence: CDR1 SGHVS, CDR2 FNYEAQ. With 5 bases removed from V and 6 bases from J, the gap between germline ends came to 10 bases. CDR3 DNA: TGTGCCAGCAGCCCTGATGGCGCCGGGGAGCTGTTTTTT. Amino acid sequence: CASSPDGAGELFF.

In this sample, this clone turned up once. The gene calls are TRBV7-2 and TRBJ1-4; D not resolved. This CDR3 contains 16 residues. The germline V and J ends were trimmed by 0 bases and 0 bases, with 8 bases remaining between them. Germline V gene sequence: CDR1 SGHTA, CDR2 FQGNSA. The CDR3 DNA reads TGTGCCAGCAGCTTAGCGTCATCAGCAACTAATGAAAAACTGTTTTTT. Its translation is CASSLASSATNEKLFF.